Below are 10 T cell receptor beta chains sequenced from a single sample in a study of shared clonotypes between healthy human individuals. Here immunoSEQ multiplex PCR was the method, and the copy in TCRdb shows in-frame clones only, minus some. The sample has 2,500,000 or so clones, roughly 92% seen once; the top ten hold around 0.4%. Specimen: naive CD4+ T cells from PBMCs. The subset denotes: CD45RA+ positively selected. These receptors originate from a man aged 18 to 35 in good health. Some clones in this sample may be carry-over from other donors' samples.

The chain uses TRBV5-4 and TRBJ2-2, with D possibly called TRBD1 or TRBD2 (5 bases each). This CDR3 has 15 residues. Germline CDR1 is SGHNT and CDR2 is YYREEE (reference sequence). Trimming removed 6 bases at V and 6 bases at J, with 18 bases between. The CDR3 sequence: CASTPGRGSAGELFF. In DNA form, the CDR3 reads TGTGCCAGCACCCCGGGCCGGGGCTCAGCCGGGGAGCTGTTTTTT.

The genes are TRBV7-8 and TRBJ2-1; TRBD2 matches 9 bases. The CDR3 extends over 16 amino acids. With V trimmed by 4 bases and J by 3 bases, 7 bases remained unmatched. The germline gives CDR1 SGHVS, CDR2 FQNEAQ. The DNA for the CDR3 is TGTGCCAGCAGCTCCGCGGCACTAGCGGGCTACAATGAGCAGTTCTTC. Its protein product is CASSSAALAGYNEQFF.

The gene calls are TRBV5-4 and TRBJ2-3, with 12 bases matching TRBD2. The CDR3 totals 16 residues. V lost 4 bases and J lost 2; bases outside the gene matches: 5. Germline-derived CDR1 and CDR2 are SGHNT and YYREEE (reference sequence). CDR3 sequence (DNA): TGTGCCAGCAGCGACTGGACTAGCGGGGACACAGATACGCAGTATTTT. Translated, it gives CASSDWTSGDTDTQYF.

The J gene is TRBJ1-2, the V gene TRBV6-5; the D gene is possibly TRBD1 (5 bases). This CDR3 has 14 residues. Germline-derived CDR1 and CDR2 are MNHEY and SVGAGI. Trimming removed 6 bases at V and 2 bases at J, with 13 bases between. The CDR3 DNA follows: TGTGCCAGCAGGGACTCAGGGTACAACTATGGCTACACCTTC. Its protein is CASRDSGYNYGYTF.

Notes on this clone: Other nucleotide sequences in the sample specify the same CDR3. V and J are TRBV7-9 and TRBJ1-5, with unresolved D. The CDR3 has 13 residues. Germline CDR1 is SEHNR and CDR2 is FQNEAQ (reference sequence). V was clipped by 1 base and J by 5 bases, with 6 bases between them. The CDR3, as DNA: TGTGCCAGCAGCTTAGGTCCGGATCAGCCCCAGCATTTT. It encodes CASSLGPDQPQHF. The full variable domain, completed using reference TRBV7-9 and TRBJ1-5, is DTGVSQNPRHKITKRGQNVTFRCDPISEHNRLYWYRQTLGQGPEFLTYFQNEAQLEKSRLLSDRFSAERPKGSFSTLEIQRTEQGDSAMYLCASSLGPDQPQHFGDGTRLSIL.

About this clone itself: Other DNA sequences in the same sample also yield this CDR3. The rearrangement joins TRBV5-1 to TRBJ2-5, with D unclear. V shed 2 bases and J shed 3 bases, with 8 bases lying between them. Germline values: CDR1 SGHRS, CDR2 YFSETQ. The CDR3 spans 13 residues. CDR3 nucleotides: TGCGCCAGCAGCTTCGGAGTGGAAGAGACCCAGTACTTC. It is translated as CASSFGVEETQYF.

This chain links TRBV7-3 with TRBJ2-5, with D possibly matching TRBD1 (6 bases). Germline V CDR1 and CDR2: SGHTA, FQGTGA. V lost 1 base and J lost 7, with 19 bases in between. The CDR3 extends over 16 amino acids. The CDR3 loop reads CASSLNPGTPQGTQYF. The CDR3, as DNA: TGTGCCAGCAGCTTAAACCCAGGGACACCCCAGGGGACCCAGTACTTC.

This chain uses TRBV4-3 with TRBJ1-1, with unresolved D. Germline loops: CDR1 LGHNA, CDR2 YSLEER. This CDR3 has 13 residues. V shed 0 bases and J shed 1 base, with 3 bases lying between them. The CDR3: CASSQEENTEAFF. Here the CDR3 DNA reads TGCGCCAGCAGCCAAGAAGAGAACACTGAAGCTTTCTTT.

The chain carries TRBV9 and TRBJ2-5; weak D call: TRBD1 (5 bases). CDR1 SGDLS and CDR2 YYNGEE come from the germline V gene. V lost 3 bases to trimming and J lost 1 base, with 10 bases between them. The CDR3 is 14 amino acids. The CDR3: CASSGGPVQETQYF. Here the CDR3 DNA reads TGTGCCAGCAGCGGGGGCCCAGTCCAAGAGACCCAGTACTTC.

The chain recombines TRBV7-8 with TRBJ2-5; no clear D. The CDR3 is 12 residues long. Trimming removed 0 bases at V and 7 bases at J, with 6 bases between. Germline V gene data show CDR1 as SGHVS and CDR2 as FQNEAQ. For the CDR3, the DNA is TGTGCCAGCAGCTTAGCGGTCGGGACCCAGTACTTC. Its protein product is CASSLAVGTQYF.